This is a list of T cell receptor beta chains from one sample in a study of monozygotic twins with inflammatory bowel disease. TCRdb reanalyzed the 5' RACE reads, giving one entry per CDR3 protein sequence and no DNA. This listing includes a few hundred thousand distinct CDR3 sequences. Material for sequencing was blood. The source of these receptors is a human donor with ulcerative colitis or Crohn's disease, or a healthy co-twin of an affected twin (not recorded which). CDR3s include the opening cysteine and the closing phenylalanine or tryptophan. The order of the fields is V gene, J gene, CDR3 protein.

>TRBV6-1|TRBJ2-2
CASSASGLNTGELFF
>TRBV7-9|TRBJ2-4
CASSLEVLGTKNIQYF
>TRBV5-1|TRBJ2-1
CASSWGTGWSYNEQFF
>TRBV5-5|TRBJ1-1
CASSSPGQGAQTFF
>TRBV7-2|TRBJ1-6
CASSLVSPANSPLHF
>TRBV6-5|TRBJ1-2
CASSYTHGYTF
>TRBV6-6|TRBJ1-2
CASSARPPGYTF
>TRBV11-1|TRBJ2-7
CASSLALSGGKPSYEQYF
>TRBV5-1|TRBJ1-1
CASSLGGPMNTEAFF
>TRBV11-2|TRBJ1-3
CASSSGRSGNTIYF
>TRBV4-3|TRBJ2-5
CASSQDTAGVTQYF
>TRBV6-1|TRBJ2-5
CASSATSGGNSYF
>TRBV18|TRBJ2-3
CASSPGPSVGVTDTQYF
>TRBV5-1|TRBJ2-1
CASSDGDYNEQFF
>TRBV5-6|TRBJ2-5
CASSWGGSGGQETQYF
>TRBV20-1|TRBJ2-5
CSARNPAQETQYF
>TRBV5-8|TRBJ2-5
CASSWGRDRVYF
>TRBV12-3/TRBV12-4|TRBJ2-3
CASRGLDVSTDTQYF
>TRBV5-1|TRBJ2-1
CASSPQDRGQYNEQFF
>TRBV12-3/TRBV12-4|TRBJ2-4
CASRIRDIQYF
>TRBV5-1|TRBJ1-6
CASSPDRGSYNSPLHF
>TRBV2|TRBJ2-5
CASRLGTGGLETQYF
>TRBV7-2|TRBJ2-6
CASSPVRSGANVLTF
>TRBV5-1|TRBJ2-1
CASSAGTINEQFF
>TRBV7-9|TRBJ1-2
CASSSLNYGYTF
>TRBV7-2|TRBJ2-1
CASSFSYEQFF
>TRBV7-2|TRBJ1-6
CASSPANSPLHF
>TRBV6-1|TRBJ1-2
CASSESPANYGYTF
>TRBV9|TRBJ2-3
CASSQTSGRADTQYF
>TRBV29-1|TRBJ2-1
CSVISGSRFNEQFF
>TRBV20-1|TRBJ2-1
CSADPGSSGRGAYNEQFF
>TRBV5-4|TRBJ1-4
CASSLDGGTNEKLFF
>TRBV7-9|TRBJ2-1
CASSLGQGHHNEQFF
>TRBV11-1|TRBJ2-6
CASSLRLAEGSSSGANVLTF
>TRBV10-3|TRBJ2-1
CAICPGGVFYNEQFF
>TRBV28|TRBJ2-3
CASSPLSSGSTDTQYF
>TRBV5-1|TRBJ2-2
CASSLSGTYPNTGELFF
>TRBV5-1|TRBJ1-1
CASSLVVATEAFF
>TRBV7-9|TRBJ2-3
CASSLSRDTDTQYF
>TRBV24-1|TRBJ2-1
CATSDLQGDTYNEQFF
>TRBV5-6|TRBJ2-5
CASSLAGRELETQYF
>TRBV19|TRBJ2-1
CASSILGTSGTSEQFF
>TRBV15|TRBJ2-5
CATSRDRAETQYF
>TRBV18|TRBJ1-5
CASSPAGTGVNQPQHF
>TRBV7-6|TRBJ1-4
CASSSNVLNEKLFF
>TRBV6-2/TRBV6-3|TRBJ2-1
CASGGGSGEQFF
>TRBV20-1|TRBJ1-2
CSARLDRVYGYTF
>TRBV5-6|TRBJ2-3
CASSLGLGSDTQYF
>TRBV12-3/TRBV12-4|TRBJ1-1
CASRDRMMNTEAFF
>TRBV11-2|TRBJ2-5
CASRTPGPTHNEETQYF
>TRBV10-3|TRBJ2-7
CAISEWDSYEQYF
>TRBV18|TRBJ1-1
CASSPLDSEANTEAFF
>TRBV20-1|TRBJ2-2
CSARSNPTSGSLNTGELFF
>TRBV5-1|TRBJ2-1
CASSPASGASSYNEQFF
>TRBV15|TRBJ2-3
CATSRDRGGPGTQYF